This TCR beta chain was recovered during a study of T cells after yellow fever vaccination. General study points: Although most clonotypes did not, a small share appeared in both CD4 and CD8 compartments.

The table lists this clonotype with a few counts. Its antigen is not identified. As TCR cDNA was made by 5'RACE template switching, a universal primer site and UMIs were added. TCRdb called the 5' RACE reads again in MiXCR, with one record for every CDR3 protein. The sample has 250,000 to 400,000 distinct CDR3 sequences; approximately 4% are singletons. Trimming took off 2 bases at V and 5 bases at J, with 7 bases between the two ends. The CDR3 length is 13 residues. Germline CDR1 SGHRS, CDR2 YFSETQ. The sample here was PBMCs, taken 15 days after the yellow fever booster vaccination. The rearrangement uses TRBV5-1 and TRBJ1-4; D not resolved. This sequence originates from a man younger than 35 who received the YFV17D yellow fever vaccine. The CDR3 region has the DNA TGCGCCAGCAGCTTTGCAGGAAATGAAAAACTGTTTTTT. Translation gives CASSFAGNEKLFF.